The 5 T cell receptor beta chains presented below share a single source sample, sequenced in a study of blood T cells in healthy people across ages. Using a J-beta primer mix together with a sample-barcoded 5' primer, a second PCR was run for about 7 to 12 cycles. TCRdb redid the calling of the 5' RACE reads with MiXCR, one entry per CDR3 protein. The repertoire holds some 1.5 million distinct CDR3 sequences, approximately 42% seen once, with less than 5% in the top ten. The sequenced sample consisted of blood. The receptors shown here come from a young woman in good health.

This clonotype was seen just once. CDR3 residues: CAMSGTPGEQYF. CDR3 nucleotides: TGTGCCATGTCCGGGACTCCGGGAGAGCAGTACTTC. The gene calls are TRBV30 and TRBJ2-7; TRBD2 is a possible D gene (6 bases). Germline V gene sequence: CDR1 GTSNPN, CDR2 SVGIG (reference sequence). CDR3 size: 12 residues. V dropped 8 bases and J dropped 7 bases, with 18 bases sitting between them.

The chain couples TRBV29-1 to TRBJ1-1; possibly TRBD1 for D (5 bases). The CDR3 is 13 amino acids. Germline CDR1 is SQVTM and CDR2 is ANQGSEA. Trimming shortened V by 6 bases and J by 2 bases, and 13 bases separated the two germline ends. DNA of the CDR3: TGCAGCGTGAAGTTCGGGGGTAACACTGAAGCTTTCTTT. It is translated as CSVKFGGNTEAFF.

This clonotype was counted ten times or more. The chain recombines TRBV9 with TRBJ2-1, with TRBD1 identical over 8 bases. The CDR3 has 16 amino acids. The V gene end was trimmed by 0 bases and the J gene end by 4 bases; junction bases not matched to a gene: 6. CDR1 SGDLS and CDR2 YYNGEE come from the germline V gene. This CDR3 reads CASSVGVDRVYNEQFF. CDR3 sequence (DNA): TGTGCCAGCAGCGTAGGGGTGGACAGGGTATACAATGAGCAGTTCTTC.

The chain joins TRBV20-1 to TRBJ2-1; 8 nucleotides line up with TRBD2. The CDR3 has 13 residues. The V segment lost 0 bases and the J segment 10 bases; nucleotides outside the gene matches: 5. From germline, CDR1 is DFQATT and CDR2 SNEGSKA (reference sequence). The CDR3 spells CSARDPAGEEQFF. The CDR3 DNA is TGCAGTGCTAGAGACCCAGCGGGGGAGGAGCAGTTCTTC.

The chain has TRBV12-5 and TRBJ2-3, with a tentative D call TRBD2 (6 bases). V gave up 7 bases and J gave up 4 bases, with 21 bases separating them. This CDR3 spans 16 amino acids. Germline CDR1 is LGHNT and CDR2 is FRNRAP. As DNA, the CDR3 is TGTGCTAGTGAGAAAGGGGTCGGGGGACCTCCAGATACGCAGTATTTT. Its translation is CASEKGVGGPPDTQYF.